This T cell receptor (beta chain) appears in the sequencing data of a study of T cell responses to AZD1222 COVID-19 vaccine. Sequenced by immunoSEQ multiplex PCR; TCRdb stores in-frame clones only, minus some. Of tens of thousands of clones listed, 80% to 90% are singletons. The germline V gene encodes CDR1 LNHDA and CDR2 SQIVND (reference sequence). CDR3 size: 15 residues. V shed 6 bases, J shed 2 bases, and the junction held 8 bases outside the gene matches. Second-dose intervals of approximately 4 or approximately 12 weeks were pooled. Study results and caveats: Compared with day 0, the breadth and depth of the Spike-specific TCR repertoire rose significantly after two doses of AZD1222. The sample set comprised mostly white British donors with more females, and clonal diversity was possibly underestimated. CD4 TCRs associated with vaccination spanned spike, dominating at 160-218 and 743-854.

About this clone: What it binds is unknown.

Sample: peripheral blood, taken 28 days after the second AZD1222 dose. This rearrangement joins TRBV19 to TRBJ2-3; TRBD1 agrees at 7 bases. The clonotype originates from an adult who received the AZD1222 COVID-19 vaccine. CDR3: CASSHGQAYTDTQYF. The CDR3 DNA follows: TGTGCCAGTAGCCACGGACAGGCATACACAGATACGCAGTATTTT. Full variable domain (rest looked up from reference TRBV19 and TRBJ2-3): DGGITQSPKYLFRKEGQNVTLSCEQNLNHDAMYWYRQDPGQGLRLIYYSQIVNDFQKGDIAEGYSVSREKKESFPLTVTSAQKNPTAFYLCASSHGQAYTDTQYFGPGTRLTVL.